One sample yielded the 30 T cell receptor beta chains listed below, sequenced in a study of blood T cells in healthy people across ages. It was with a sample-barcoded 5' primer and a J-beta primer mix that a second PCR of roughly 7 to 12 cycles was run. TCRdb redid the calling of the 5' RACE reads with MiXCR, one entry per CDR3 protein. The sample has about 1.8 million distinct CDR3 sequences; around half are singletons. The specimen was blood. The receptors come from a woman in her thirties or forties in good health.

V usage is TRBV29-1 and J usage is TRBJ2-1; D is ambiguous. V was cut by 1 base and J by 4 bases, with 20 bases left in between. Germline V gene sequence: CDR1 SQVTM, CDR2 ANQGSEA. This CDR3 comprises 17 residues. The CDR3 DNA follows: TGCAGCGTTGAAGTCATAGCCCCCGGATTCCTATACAATGAGCAGTTCTTC. Protein product: CSVEVIAPGFLYNEQFF.

The gene calls are TRBV5-1 and TRBJ1-2; D may be TRBD1 (6 bases). The CDR3 extends over 14 amino acids. The germline V gene encodes CDR1 SGHRS and CDR2 YFSETQ. V shed 0 bases and J shed 6 bases, with 12 bases lying between them. CDR3: CASSLETGIDGYTF. CDR3 nucleotide sequence: TGCGCCAGCAGCTTGGAAACAGGGATAGATGGCTACACCTTC.

The chain joins TRBV6-2 or TRBV6-3 to TRBJ2-5, with a possible D match to TRBD2 (8 bases). V dropped 2 bases and J dropped 11 bases, with 24 bases sitting between them. This CDR3 region has 16 residues. From germline, CDR1 is MNHEY and CDR2 SVGEGT. The chain's CDR3 is CASSYEDPGGGDEQYF. The CDR3 bases are TGTGCCAGCAGTTACGAGGATCCGGGAGGGGGCGATGAGCAGTACTTC.

The chain joins TRBV6-2 or TRBV6-3 to TRBJ2-1; 8 nucleotides match TRBD2. Germline loops: CDR1 MNHEY, CDR2 SVGEGT. V shed 0 bases and J 1 base; nucleotides not matched to a gene: 8. This CDR3 region has 18 residues. CDR3 in DNA: TGTGCCAGCAGTTACTCTGGGAGCGGGGGCCTTTCCTACAATGAGCAGTTCTTC. The encoded protein is CASSYSGSGGLSYNEQFF.

This clonotype was counted a single time. The chain carries TRBV7-2 and TRBJ2-3; perhaps TRBD2 as D (7 bases). CDR3 length equals 16 residues. The V gene lost 5 bases and the J gene lost 1 base, with 16 bases spanning the gap. Germline lookup yields CDR1 SGHTA and CDR2 FQGNSA. CDR3 nucleotides: TGTGCCAGCAGCATACAGAGGGGGGGCCGCACAGATACGCAGTATTTT. Translation gives CASSIQRGGRTDTQYF.

Written as DNA, the CDR3 is TGTGCCAGCAGCTCCCAGCGGGGAGGGTCCTATGGCTACACCTTC. Translating gives CASSSQRGGSYGYTF. V is TRBV7-6 and J is TRBJ1-2; D not resolved. The CDR3 runs 15 residues. The germline V gene has CDR1 SGHVS and CDR2 FNYEAQ. Trimming cost V 4 bases and J 4 bases, with 16 bases left between them.

This rearrangement joins TRBV29-1 to TRBJ2-5; 7 nucleotides match TRBD1. CDR3 size: 11 residues. Germline trimming cut 7 bases from V and 7 bases from J; bases unmatched to any gene: 6. The germline V gene has CDR1 SQVTM and CDR2 ANQGSEA. In DNA, the CDR3 is TGCAGCGGCGACAGGGATGGGACCCAGTACTTC. Amino acids: CSGDRDGTQYF. Full variable domain (rest looked up from reference TRBV29-1 and TRBJ2-5): SAVISQKPSRDICQRGTSLTIQCQVDSQVTMMFWYRQQPGQSLTLIATANQGSEATYESGFVIDKFPISRPNLTFSTLTVSNMSPEDSSIYLCSGDRDGTQYFGPGTRLLVL.

This chain connects TRBV28 to TRBJ2-1; a possible D gene is TRBD2 (6 bases). Germline assignment: CDR1 MDHEN and CDR2 SYDVKM. This CDR3 has 14 residues. Trimming pared 7 bases from V and 7 bases from J, leaving 17 bases between. In nucleotides, the CDR3 is TGTGCCAGCACGGTGACTAGTCTTATTAATGAGCAGTTCTTC. This translates into CASTVTSLINEQFF.

This clonotype has just a few counts. The V call is TRBV4-2, the J call TRBJ1-2; 7 bases map to TRBD1. The CDR3 runs to 15 residues. J gave up 6 bases and V 0 bases, and 7 bases lay outside the gene matches. Germline loops: CDR1 LGHNA, CDR2 YNFKEQ. The CDR3 bases are TGTGCCAGCAGCCAAGATGGGGGAGACAGGGATGGCTACACCTTC. Residues: CASSQDGGDRDGYTF.

The V gene is TRBV7-9, the J gene TRBJ2-1; 12 bases line up with TRBD1. CDR3 length equals 17 residues. Unmatched junction bases numbered 5, after V lost 2 bases and J lost 3 bases. CDR1 and CDR2 (germline): SEHNR, FQNEAQ (reference sequence). The CDR3 sequence is CASSLLGTGGFYNEQFF. CDR3 DNA: TGTGCCAGCAGCTTATTAGGGACAGGGGGCTTCTACAATGAGCAGTTCTTC.

This clonotype was seen a few times. V and J are TRBV5-6 and TRBJ2-5; 14 bases align to TRBD2. The germline V gene has CDR1 SGHDT and CDR2 YYEEEE. This CDR3 is built from 14 residues. V dropped 2 bases and J dropped 7; count of bases not matched to a gene: 1. The CDR3 DNA sequence: TGTGCCAGCAGCTTTGGGACTAGCGGGGGGACCCAGTACTTC. Translation gives CASSFGTSGGTQYF. The whole variable domain, filled in from reference TRBV5-6 and TRBJ2-5, reads DAGVTQSPTHLIKTRGQQVTLRCSPKSGHDTVSWYQQALGQGPQFIFQYYEEEERQRGNFPDRFSGHQFPNYSSELNVNALLLGDSALYLCASSFGTSGGTQYFGPGTRLLVL.

The V gene is TRBV11-1, the J gene TRBJ2-1; D uncertain. The DNA matches TRBJ2-7 better at its end, which makes the J call doubtful. From germline, CDR1 is SGHAT and CDR2 FQDESV (reference sequence). CDR3 size: 17 residues. The CDR3 bases are TGTGCCAGCAGCTTATTAGGGCCACCGAGCTCCTACAATGAGCAGTACTTC. It is translated as CASSLLGPPSSYNEQYF.

This clonotype was counted ten times or more. This may be a read error, as it is one base from a much larger clone. This chain joins TRBV6-4 and TRBJ2-6, with D unresolved. V was pared by 2 bases and J by 0 bases, with 2 bases between. CDR3 size: 14 residues. The germline CDR1 and CDR2 sequences are MRHNA and SNTAGT. The CDR3 nucleotides read TGTGCCAGCAGTGACAACTCTGGGGCCAACGTCCTGACTTTC. This translates into CASSDNSGANVLTF.

The gene calls are TRBV6-1 and TRBJ2-4; D may be TRBD1 (7 bases). The DNA matches TRBJ2-5 better at its end, which makes the J call doubtful. The CDR3 runs to 13 residues. Germline V CDR1 and CDR2: MNHNS, SASEGT. The CDR3 loop reads CASNSGGRETQYF. As DNA, the CDR3 is TGTGCCAGCAATTCAGGGGGGAGAGAGACCCAGTACTTC.

The V and J genes are TRBV20-1 and TRBJ1-2, with a possible D match to TRBD1 (6 bases). The CDR3 has 13 residues. The V and J ends lost 5 bases and 0 bases respectively, with 10 bases between them. Germline lookup yields CDR1 DFQATT and CDR2 SNEGSKA (reference sequence). The CDR3 nucleotides read TGCAGTGCTGGGGACACCGCTAACTATGGCTACACCTTC. Translation: CSAGDTANYGYTF.

This clonotype showed up many times. V is TRBV7-2 and J is TRBJ2-5, with 7 positions matching TRBD2. Germline loops: CDR1 SGHTA, CDR2 FQGNSA. Germline trimming cut 5 bases from V and 0 bases from J; bases unmatched to any gene: 3. The CDR3 contains 14 residues. Here the CDR3 reads CASSPGGYQETQYF. The CDR3 nucleotides read TGTGCCAGCAGCCCCGGGGGGTACCAAGAGACCCAGTACTTC.

V and J are TRBV7-9 and TRBJ2-5, with D possibly matching TRBD2 (5 bases). CDR3 length: 17 residues. Between the trimmed V and J ends, which lost 1 base and 5 bases, there was a span of 20 bases. CDR1 is SEHNR and CDR2 is FQNEAQ in the germline V gene (reference sequence). The CDR3 protein is CASSLGRAEVVGETQYF. The CDR3 DNA reads TGTGCCAGCAGCTTAGGAAGAGCGGAAGTAGTGGGGGAGACCCAGTACTTC.

This clonotype showed up just a few times. The rearrangement uses TRBV27 and TRBJ2-7; either TRBD1 or TRBD2 may supply D (5 bases each). Trimming took off 5 bases at V and 3 bases at J, with 14 bases between the two ends. The V gene's germline CDR1 is MNHEY and CDR2 SMNVEV (reference sequence). The CDR3 is 14 amino acids. The CDR3 DNA reads TGTGCCAGCAGTAGAGGGACGGATCGCTACGAGCAGTACTTC. The encoded protein is CASSRGTDRYEQYF.

On this clonotype: One end of the junction varies from germline; a read error may be responsible. The chain is built from TRBV6-2 or TRBV6-3 and TRBJ2-3; D is uncertain. CDR1 is MNHEY and CDR2 is SVGEGT in the germline V gene. The CDR3 extends over 14 amino acids. The DNA of the CDR3 is TGTGCCAGCGTTTGGCGTCCTCACACAGATACGCAGTACTTT. Translating it yields CASVWRPHTDTQYF.

This clonotype has more than one count but fewer than ten. The chain carries TRBV20-1 and TRBJ2-2; no definite D call. The CDR3 totals 15 residues. Germline assignment: CDR1 DFQATT and CDR2 SNEGSKA (reference sequence). Between the trimmed V and J ends, which lost 0 bases and 0 bases, there was a span of 8 bases. The CDR3 DNA follows: TGCAGTGCTAGAGATCTTTCACCGAACACCGGGGAGCTGTTTTTT. It codes for CSARDLSPNTGELFF.

The rearrangement joins TRBV6-1 to TRBJ2-7; TRBD1 agrees at 7 bases. Germline lookup yields CDR1 MNHNS and CDR2 SASEGT. This CDR3 is 16 amino acids long. The ends lost 1 base at V and 5 bases at J; junction bases unmatched: 11. DNA of the CDR3: TGTGCCAGCAGTGAAGGAGTCGGGCAGGGGGTCAACGAGCAGTACTTC. This codes for CASSEGVGQGVNEQYF.

This clonotype was recorded once. The V gene is TRBV28, the J gene TRBJ1-1; D is unclear. CDR3 length: 15 amino acids. Germline V gene sequence: CDR1 MDHEN, CDR2 SYDVKM. V was pared by 2 bases and J by 1 base, with 11 bases between. The DNA for the CDR3 is TGTGCCAGCAGTTTACCGATACAGAAGAACACTGAAGCTTTCTTT. Translated: CASSLPIQKNTEAFF.

This clonotype appeared once. The rearrangement joins TRBV20-1 to TRBJ2-3; 8 positions agree with TRBD2. Germline CDR1 and CDR2: DFQATT and SNEGSKA (reference sequence). The V segment lost 5 bases and the J segment 5 bases; nucleotides outside the gene matches: 12. CDR3 length: 15 amino acids. CDR3 sequence: CSAPFRGGRGDTQYF. The CDR3, as DNA: TGCAGTGCTCCCTTTCGGGGGGGGCGGGGAGATACGCAGTATTTT.

This clonotype appeared once. The rearrangement links TRBV2 to TRBJ2-5, with TRBD1 matching over 10 bases. Germline V gene lookup returns CDR1 SNHLY and CDR2 FYNNEI. CDR3 length equals 15 residues. Germline trimming cut 3 bases from V and 12 bases from J; bases unmatched to any gene: 13. CDR3 protein: CASSDQGQGIVVEYF. In DNA, the CDR3 is TGTGCCAGCAGTGATCAGGGACAGGGGATAGTTGTTGAGTACTTC.

The chain employs TRBV5-1 and TRBJ1-4; D not certain. The CDR3 contains 16 residues. CDR1 and CDR2 from the germline V gene are SGHRS and YFSETQ. Deletions cut 5 bases from V and 0 bases from J, with 14 bases between. CDR3 coding DNA: TGCGCCAGCAGTTCTTGGGCAGCAGCAACTAATGAAAAACTGTTTTTT. Protein sequence: CASSSWAAATNEKLFF.

This clonotype appeared a few times. This chain uses TRBV20-1 with TRBJ2-2; 9 bases agree with TRBD2. In germline, CDR1 is DFQATT, CDR2 SNEGSKA (reference sequence). Unmatched junction bases numbered 9, after V lost 0 bases and J lost 7 bases. The CDR3 is made up of 16 amino acids. The CDR3 nucleotides are TGCAGTGCTAGAGATCGTTGGACTAGCGTCTACGGGGAGCTGTTTTTT. It codes for CSARDRWTSVYGELFF.

V is TRBV15 and J is TRBJ2-2; 11 nucleotides line up with TRBD2. CDR1 and CDR2 from the germline V gene are LNHNV and YYDKDF (reference sequence). The CDR3 covers 16 residues. The trim removed 4 bases at V and 3 bases at J, leaving 4 bases unmatched. CDR3 in amino acids: CATSNPLAGDTGELFF. CDR3 nucleotides: TGTGCCACCAGCAACCCACTAGCGGGGGACACCGGGGAGCTGTTTTTT.

This clonotype was seen repeatedly, ten times or more. The chain couples TRBV2 to TRBJ2-7; TRBD1 or TRBD2 may be the D gene (5 bases each). Germline CDR1 reads SNHLY; CDR2 reads FYNNEI. The CDR3 runs to 14 residues. Trimming took 3 bases from V and 0 from J, leaving 9 bases between them. CDR3 in amino acids: CASSDSGTSYEQYF. For the CDR3, the DNA is TGTGCCAGCAGTGATTCAGGGACCTCCTACGAGCAGTACTTC.

This clonotype was picked up a small number of times. The chain has TRBV7-2 and TRBJ2-1; D ambiguous. V gave up 5 bases and J gave up 8 bases, with 13 bases separating them. Germline lookup yields CDR1 SGHTA and CDR2 FQGNSA. The CDR3 runs to 13 residues. The CDR3 region has the DNA TGTGCCAGCAGCCTCACCTTAGCCGATGAGCAGTTCTTC. Translation gives CASSLTLADEQFF.

The rearrangement links TRBV7-9 to TRBJ2-5; D is unclear. The CDR3 runs to 15 residues. Germline V gene lookup returns CDR1 SEHNR and CDR2 FQNEAQ (reference sequence). The V end was cut by 5 bases, the J end by 5 bases, with 18 bases between. CDR3 in amino acids: CASSTWTDRRETQYF. The CDR3 region has the DNA TGTGCCAGCAGCACCTGGACGGACCGGCGGGAGACCCAGTACTTC.